This passage covers 10 T cell receptor beta chains from one sample sequenced in a study of vaccination effects on CD4 cells after COVID-19. TCRdb's copy holds only in-frame clones and misses some; the assay was immunoSEQ multiplex PCR. The table shows 25,000 or so clones, with less than 85% occurring only once. Expansion with viral peptide pools was applied to antigen-specific CD4+ T cells by the ViraFEST assay prior to sequencing. The authors isolated CD4+ T cells after about eleven days of culture. Two-dose BNT162b2 or mRNA-1273 vaccination was given to participants. For these receptors, no antigen is known. The starting material was CD4+ T cells from PBMCs cultured with SARS-CoV-2 spike peptides, obtained after COVID-19 vaccination. The source is a human donor who received a COVID-19 vaccine.

This sequence joins TRBV7-2 and TRBJ2-7; 7 bases are shared with TRBD1. The V and J ends lost 6 bases and 3 bases, in that order; junction bases with no gene match: 11. The CDR3 has 15 amino acids. Germline loops: CDR1 SGHTA, CDR2 FQGNSA. CDR3 sequence reads: CASRSTGVGDYEQYF. In nucleotides, the CDR3 is TGTGCCAGCAGGTCAACAGGGGTCGGGGACTACGAGCAGTACTTC. Complete variable domain (other parts from reference TRBV7-2 and TRBJ2-7): GAGVSQSPSNKVTEKGKDVELRCDPISGHTALYWYRQSLGQGLEFLIYFQGNSAPDKSGLPSDRFSAERTGGSVSTLTIQRTQQEDSAVYLCASRSTGVGDYEQYFGPGTRLTVT.

This chain uses TRBV5-6 with TRBJ1-1, with a weak D call TRBD1 (5 bases). Trimming removed 4 bases at V and 5 bases at J, with 21 bases between. The CDR3 runs to 16 residues. CDR1 is SGHDT and CDR2 is YYEEEE in the germline V gene. CDR3 residues: CASSPKAGLGGTEAFF. CDR3 DNA sequence: TGTGCCAGCAGCCCCAAGGCGGGCCTTGGGGGGACTGAAGCTTTCTTT.

This clone appeared once. The sample has other DNA sequences that encode this CDR3 too. The V call is TRBV6-5, the J call TRBJ1-5; D gene ambiguous. Germline V lookup: CDR1 MNHEY, CDR2 SVGAGI. The CDR3 loop spans 13 amino acids. The germline V and J ends were trimmed by 0 bases and 4 bases, with 4 bases remaining between them. As DNA, the CDR3 is TGTGCCAGCAGTTACTCCATTAATCAGCCCCAGCATTTT. Protein product: CASSYSINQPQHF.

This chain links TRBV7-6 with TRBJ2-1; possible D gene TRBD1, 5 bases. V was cut by 2 bases and J by 7 bases, with 9 bases left in between. Germline CDR1 is SGHVS and CDR2 is FNYEAQ. There are 13 residues in the CDR3. This chain's CDR3 is CASSLTRANEQFF. The DNA of the CDR3 is TGTGCCAGCAGCTTAACCAGGGCTAATGAGCAGTTCTTC.

The chain recombines TRBV7-9 with TRBJ2-2, with TRBD2 matching over 10 bases. This CDR3 has 16 amino acids. Germline assignment: CDR1 SEHNR and CDR2 FQNEAQ (reference sequence). V gave up 1 base and J gave up 9 bases; unmatched junction bases: 8. The chain's CDR3 is CASSLGLAGAERELFF. The CDR3, as DNA: TGTGCCAGCAGCTTAGGCCTAGCGGGAGCTGAGCGGGAGCTGTTTTTT.

This clone was seen a handful of times. The chain recombines TRBV5-1 with TRBJ1-4; no clear D. Trimming stripped 0 bases from V and 6 bases from J, with 9 bases between. Germline V gene data show CDR1 as SGHRS and CDR2 as YFSETQ. The CDR3 is made up of 14 amino acids. CDR3: CASSLGPTDEKLFF. The CDR3 nucleotides read TGCGCCAGCAGCTTGGGGCCCACGGATGAAAAACTGTTTTTT.

The gene calls are TRBV4-1 and TRBJ2-6; D possibly matches TRBD1 or TRBD2 (5 bases each). V lost 1 base to trimming and J lost 0 bases, with 7 bases between them. The CDR3 consists of 16 residues. The germline gives CDR1 MGHRA, CDR2 YSYEKL. CDR3 sequence: CASSQGGNSGANVLTF. In DNA form, the CDR3 reads TGCGCCAGCAGCCAAGGGGGGAACTCTGGGGCCAACGTCCTGACTTTC.

The J gene is TRBJ2-7, the V gene TRBV7-9; 12 bases fit TRBD1. This CDR3 is built from 15 residues. Per the germline V gene, CDR1 is SEHNR and CDR2 is FQNEAQ (reference sequence). V gave up 5 bases and J gave up 6 bases; unmatched junction bases: 8. The CDR3 spells CASSQTGTGGSEQYF. For the CDR3, the DNA is TGTGCCAGCAGCCAGACCGGGACAGGGGGCAGCGAGCAGTACTTC.

The rearrangement joins TRBV4-1 to TRBJ2-1; D is unclear. Germline CDR1 and CDR2: MGHRA and YSYEKL. The CDR3 runs to 11 residues. Between the trimmed V and J ends, which lost 5 bases and 5 bases, there was a span of 4 bases. The CDR3 bases are TGCGCCAGCAGCTATCACAATGAGCAGTTCTTC. This encodes CASSYHNEQFF.

The chain has TRBV5-1 and TRBJ2-1; D may be TRBD1 (5 bases). The CDR3 has 15 amino acids. Trimming removed 0 bases at V and 2 bases at J, with 9 bases between. The germline V gene encodes CDR1 SGHRS and CDR2 YFSETQ. CDR3 loop: CASSLGQGPYNEQFF. CDR3 in DNA: TGCGCCAGCAGCTTGGGCCAGGGTCCCTACAATGAGCAGTTCTTC.